These 12 T cell receptor beta chains were sequenced from one sample in a study of cytomegalovirus exposure and HLA in healthy donors. Amplification used 60 Vbeta primers and 13 Jbeta primers. Here immunoSEQ multiplex PCR was the method, and the copy in TCRdb shows in-frame clones only, minus some. The sample consists of 150,000 or so clones, almost 80% of them appearing once. Sample: PBMCs. These receptors were obtained from a man aged 45-65 years in good health and CMV-seropositive.

V gene TRBV19 combines with J gene TRBJ2-6, with a weak D call TRBD1 (6 bases). Germline V lookup: CDR1 LNHDA, CDR2 SQIVND (reference sequence). V was trimmed by 7 bases and J by 0 bases, leaving 10 bases between them. The CDR3 runs 15 residues. The CDR3 sequence: CASTSQGSGANVLTF. The CDR3 DNA sequence: TGTGCCAGTACCTCACAGGGCTCTGGGGCCAACGTCCTGACTTTC.

This clone was counted a few times. The chain uses TRBV2 and TRBJ1-4; TRBD1 might be the D (5 bases). The V end was cut by 6 bases, the J end by 13 bases, with 18 bases between. This CDR3 contains 13 residues. The germline CDR1 and CDR2 sequences are SNHLY and FYNNEI. CDR3 sequence reads: CASSPGQAIGLFF. The CDR3 coding sequence is TGTGCCAGCAGCCCTGGACAAGCTATCGGACTGTTTTTT.

The chain has TRBV28 and TRBJ1-6; 7 bases fit TRBD1. V lost 5 bases and J lost 0; bases outside the gene matches: 10. Germline loops: CDR1 MDHEN, CDR2 SYDVKM. CDR3 length: 18 amino acids. Written as DNA, the CDR3 is TGTGCCAGCAGTCCCGCCAACAGGGGACTCTCCTATAATTCACCCCTCCACTTT. Encoded protein: CASSPANRGLSYNSPLHF.

The chain combines TRBV28 with TRBJ1-1; TRBD1 is a possible D gene (5 bases). CDR1 is MDHEN, CDR2 SYDVKM, per germline. The CDR3 runs to 13 residues. The germline V and J ends were trimmed by 7 bases and 7 bases, with 16 bases remaining between them. CDR3 residues: CASINPGYFEAFF. CDR3 bases: TGTGCCAGCATAAATCCAGGGTATTTTGAAGCTTTCTTT.

With respect to this clone: A far larger clone is one nucleotide away, so this likely arose from a read error. This rearrangement joins TRBV27 to TRBJ2-1; D gene uncertain. This CDR3 has 12 amino acids. The germline CDR1 and CDR2 sequences are MNHEY and SMNVEV (reference sequence). The CDR3, as DNA: TGTTCCAGCATCGACTGGAACAATGAGCAGTTCTTC. Its protein product is CSSIDWNNEQFF.

The gene calls are TRBV7-2 and TRBJ2-7; no definite D call. Germline V lookup: CDR1 SGHTA, CDR2 FQGNSA. The CDR3 length is 13 residues. The V end was cut by 5 bases, the J end by 2 bases, with 10 bases between. CDR3 coding DNA: TGTGCCAGCAGCCCCCCCCTAGCCTACGAGCAGTACTTC. It translates to CASSPPLAYEQYF.

The V call is TRBV5-1, the J call TRBJ1-4; 7 positions match TRBD1. The V gene's germline CDR1 is SGHRS and CDR2 YFSETQ. The V and J ends lost 4 bases and 7 bases, in that order; junction bases with no gene match: 16. The CDR3 runs to 17 residues. In DNA form, the CDR3 reads TGCGCCAGCAGCACCCGGGACAGCTTCCGGAGGAGTGAAAAACTGTTTTTT. Its protein product is CASSTRDSFRRSEKLFF.

V is TRBV30 and J is TRBJ2-7, with D perhaps TRBD2 (5 bases). V lost 3 bases and J 2 bases, leaving 11 bases between the germline ends. Germline lookup yields CDR1 GTSNPN and CDR2 SVGIG (reference sequence). CDR3 length: 13 amino acids. The CDR3 sequence is CAWRRAVTYEQYF. Here the CDR3 DNA reads TGTGCCTGGAGAAGAGCGGTTACCTACGAGCAGTACTTC.

This chain links TRBV10-3 with TRBJ2-2; TRBD1 matches at 7 bases. The CDR3 is 13 residues long. The V and J ends lost 5 bases and 6 bases, in that order; junction bases with no gene match: 3. Germline-derived CDR1 and CDR2 are ENHRY and SYGVKD. In nucleotides, the CDR3 is TGTGCCATCAGTTTGACAGGGCCCGGGGAGCTGTTTTTT. Residues: CAISLTGPGELFF.

The chain recombines TRBV27 with TRBJ2-4; 12 nucleotides align to TRBD2. CDR1 is MNHEY and CDR2 is SMNVEV in the germline V gene (reference sequence). V lost 11 bases to trimming and J lost 0 bases; unmatched junction nucleotides: 26. There are 22 residues in the CDR3. Written as DNA, the CDR3 is TGTGCCCCCCCTGGACTAGCGGGACCACTTGGTAGAATTAGCCTAGCCAAAAACATTCAGTACTTC. This codes for CAPPGLAGPLGRISLAKNIQYF.

The chain recombines TRBV5-1 with TRBJ2-3; 11 nucleotides align to TRBD2. This CDR3 contains 16 residues. V lost 7 bases and J lost 0; bases outside the gene matches: 7. Germline loops: CDR1 SGHRS, CDR2 YFSETQ. CDR3: CASFTVAGGSTDTQYF. In nucleotides, the CDR3 is TGCGCCAGCTTCACGGTAGCGGGGGGGAGCACAGATACGCAGTATTTT.

The CDR3 bases are TGTGCCAGCTACAGGGAAGAAATTAATGAGCAGTTCTTC. This sequence encodes CASYREEINEQFF. The V and J genes are TRBV11-1 and TRBJ2-1; possible D gene TRBD1, 6 bases. Trimming stripped 8 bases from V and 7 bases from J, with 15 bases between. Germline V gives CDR1 SGHAT, CDR2 FQDESV (reference sequence). The CDR3 is made up of 13 amino acids.